Each of the 21 T cell receptor beta chains below was sequenced from the same sample in a study of cytomegalovirus exposure and HLA in healthy donors. The PCR contained 60 Vbeta and 13 Jbeta primers. Only in-frame clones appear in the TCRdb table, and some are missing; sequencing was by immunoSEQ multiplex PCR. The table includes roughly 150,000 clones, roughly 85% detected once. What was sequenced was PBMCs. The source of these receptors is a male donor in good health and CMV-seronegative.

This chain connects TRBV4-2 to TRBJ2-3; 7 positions agree with TRBD2. After removal of 0 bases from V and 0 bases from J, the junction contained 9 bases not matched to a gene. Germline lookup yields CDR1 LGHNA and CDR2 YNFKEQ. The CDR3 consists of 18 residues. The CDR3 nucleotides are TGTGCCAGCAGCCAAGATCTTCTAGCGGACCCTAGCACAGATACGCAGTATTTT. The encoded protein is CASSQDLLADPSTDTQYF.

The V call is TRBV13, the J call TRBJ2-2; D is unresolved. The CDR3 length is 14 residues. Trimming took off 8 bases at V and 3 bases at J, with 13 bases between the two ends. Germline V gives CDR1 PRHDT, CDR2 FYEKMQ (reference sequence). The CDR3 DNA reads as TGTGCCAGCTCCCGAGCCCGGGACACCGGGGAGCTGTTTTTT. Residues: CASSRARDTGELFF.

This clone appeared a single time. The V and J genes are TRBV6-5 and TRBJ1-1; 7 nucleotides match TRBD1. V was pared by 5 bases and J by 7 bases, with 7 bases of the junction left unmatched. The germline V gene encodes CDR1 MNHEY and CDR2 SVGAGI. This CDR3 has 13 residues. The CDR3 loop reads CASSPLGQVEAFF. DNA of the CDR3: TGTGCCAGCAGTCCCCTCGGACAGGTTGAAGCTTTCTTT.

The chain couples TRBV7-3 to TRBJ2-2; TRBD2 matches at 7 bases. In germline, CDR1 is SGHTA, CDR2 FQGTGA. The CDR3 is made up of 17 amino acids. V lost 0 bases to trimming and J lost 6 bases; unmatched junction nucleotides: 10. CDR3 sequence reads: CASSLTGRATRPGELFF. CDR3 coding DNA: TGTGCCAGCAGCTTAACGGGGAGGGCTACCCGGCCCGGGGAGCTGTTTTTT. Based on the CDR3 plus reference TRBV7-3 and TRBJ2-2, the full variable domain is GAGVSQTPSNKVTEKGKYVELRCDPISGHTALYWYRQSLGQGPEFLIYFQGTGAADDSGLPNDRFFAVRPEGSVSTLKIQRTERGDSAVYLCASSLTGRATRPGELFFGEGSRLTVL.

This clone was counted between two and nine times. This chain uses TRBV5-1 with TRBJ2-1, with 10 bases matching TRBD2. Trimming at V came to 4 bases and at J to 7 bases, leaving 11 bases not matched to a gene. This CDR3 contains 16 residues. Germline V gives CDR1 SGHRS, CDR2 YFSETQ. The CDR3, as DNA: TGCGCCAGCAGCCCCCCTCTAGCGGGAGCCGGTAATGAGCAGTTCTTC. Translation: CASSPPLAGAGNEQFF.

The chain is built from TRBV19 and TRBJ2-1; 7 bases agree with TRBD2. Germline V gene lookup returns CDR1 LNHDA and CDR2 SQIVND (reference sequence). After removal of 1 base from V and 0 bases from J, the junction contained 3 bases not matched to a gene. This CDR3 contains 16 residues. The CDR3 bases are TGTGCCAGTAGTATAGTCGGCGGGAGCTCCTACAATGAGCAGTTCTTC. Protein sequence: CASSIVGGSSYNEQFF.

This chain uses TRBV6-5 with TRBJ2-5; 16 bases are shared with TRBD2. Germline V lookup: CDR1 MNHEY, CDR2 SVGAGI. This CDR3 is 16 amino acids long. V shed 4 bases and J 5 bases; nucleotides not matched to a gene: 4. CDR3 sequence reads: CASSSGLAGGPETQYF. CDR3 nucleotide sequence: TGTGCCAGCAGTTCGGGACTAGCGGGAGGGCCTGAGACCCAGTACTTC.

The CDR3 spells CASSLSPTSLEAFF. CDR3 nucleotide sequence: TGTGCCAGCAGCTTGAGCCCTACGTCTCTTGAAGCTTTCTTT. This chain links TRBV7-2 with TRBJ1-1; unclear D gene. The CDR3 length is 14 residues. Germline CDR1 reads SGHTA; CDR2 reads FQGNSA. V lost 3 bases, J lost 7 bases, and 15 bases lay in between.

The V call is TRBV27, the J call TRBJ2-7; 12 bases are shared with TRBD1. With 7 bases clipped from V and 5 bases from J, the junction kept 9 bases outside the gene matches. The CDR3 totals 15 residues. Per germline, CDR1 MNHEY and CDR2 SMNVEV (reference sequence). This chain's CDR3 is CASTSTGTGGHEQYF. DNA for the CDR3: TGTGCCAGCACCTCCACCGGGACAGGGGGCCACGAGCAGTACTTC.

The V call is TRBV6-6, the J call TRBJ2-1; 11 bases align to TRBD2. V shed 0 bases, J shed 13 bases, and the junction held 5 bases outside the gene matches. Germline V gene lookup returns CDR1 MNHNY and CDR2 SVGAGI (reference sequence). The CDR3 has 14 residues. The CDR3 protein is CASSYSTSGNFQFF. The CDR3, as DNA: TGTGCCAGCAGTTACTCGACTAGCGGGAATTTTCAGTTCTTC.

The chain uses TRBV7-2 and TRBJ2-7, with TRBD1 as a possible D gene (6 bases). The CDR3 consists of 14 residues. The V end was cut by 3 bases, the J end by 3 bases, with 12 bases between. Per germline, CDR1 SGHTA and CDR2 FQGNSA. CDR3 in DNA: TGTGCCAGCAGCTTCTCCCAGGGGTTCTACGAGCAGTACTTC. Protein product: CASSFSQGFYEQYF. Drawing the rest from reference TRBV7-2 and TRBJ2-7, the complete variable domain is GAGVSQSPSNKVTEKGKDVELRCDPISGHTALYWYRQSLGQGLEFLIYFQGNSAPDKSGLPSDRFSAERTGGSVSTLTIQRTQQEDSAVYLCASSFSQGFYEQYFGPGTRLTVT.

The J gene is TRBJ2-1, the V gene TRBV29-1; 10 bases are shared with TRBD2. Trimming took 3 bases from V and 5 from J; bases not matched to a gene: 7. The CDR3 is 15 residues long. Germline V lookup: CDR1 SQVTM, CDR2 ANQGSEA. The CDR3, as DNA: TGCAGCGTTGAGGCCGGGACTAGCGCACACAATGAGCAGTTCTTC. Residues: CSVEAGTSAHNEQFF.

The chain uses TRBV7-9 and TRBJ1-1; TRBD1 agrees at 7 bases. Germline CDR1 and CDR2: SEHNR and FQNEAQ (reference sequence). CDR3 length equals 14 residues. J was trimmed by 3 bases and V by 4 bases; bases with no gene match: 5. The CDR3 DNA follows: TGTGCCAGCAGCTATCCTGACAGGGACACTGAAGCTTTCTTT. This encodes CASSYPDRDTEAFF.

This clone was found a few times. The V gene is TRBV5-3, the J gene TRBJ2-3; 14 positions match TRBD2. TRBV5-3 is given ORF status, its function remaining uncertain. This CDR3 spans 18 amino acids. V lost 4 bases, J lost 3 bases, and 10 bases stayed unmatched. DNA for the CDR3: TGTGCCAGAAGCCCCGGGTCGACTAGCGGGAGGGGGACAGATACGCAGTATTTT. It specifies CARSPGSTSGRGTDTQYF.

The chain links TRBV5-4 to TRBJ1-3; no clear D gene. This CDR3 comprises 16 residues. V was shortened by 0 bases and J by 0 bases, with 10 bases between the two germline ends. CDR1 is SGHNT, CDR2 YYREEE, per germline (reference sequence). Here the CDR3 reads CASSLAMQSSGNTIYF. The CDR3 DNA is TGTGCCAGCAGCTTGGCTATGCAAAGCTCTGGAAACACCATATATTTT.

In its sample, this clone was seen a few times. V gene TRBV7-8 combines with J gene TRBJ1-1, with TRBD1 matching 9 bases. Germline-derived CDR1 and CDR2 are SGHVS and FQNEAQ. The junction had 14 bases not matched to a gene; V was cut back by 5 bases and J by 1 base. The CDR3 runs 18 residues. Here the CDR3 DNA reads TGTGCCAGCAGCATCCAACCGGGACAGGGAGTGAGGAACACTGAAGCTTTCTTT. Amino acid sequence: CASSIQPGQGVRNTEAFF.

V gene TRBV4-2 combines with J gene TRBJ1-4, with unresolved D. The germline V gene has CDR1 LGHNA and CDR2 YNFKEQ. Trimming left V 1 base short and J 8 bases short, with 11 bases between. CDR3 length equals 14 residues. CDR3 residues: CASSQAGLNEKLFF. CDR3 bases: TGTGCCAGCAGCCAAGCAGGACTTAACGAAAAACTGTTTTTT.

This clone was observed once. V is TRBV14 and J is TRBJ2-5; 7 nucleotides match TRBD2. CDR1 and CDR2 from the germline V gene are SGHDN and FVKESK. This CDR3 spans 18 amino acids. V shed 2 bases, J shed 2 bases, and the junction held 14 bases outside the gene matches. CDR3: CASSQPQYWGGRQETQYF. CDR3 DNA: TGTGCCAGCAGCCAACCCCAGTATTGGGGGGGTAGGCAAGAGACCCAGTACTTC.

The chain is built from TRBV5-6 and TRBJ1-4; D is uncertain. The CDR3 extends over 13 amino acids. V was cut by 2 bases and J by 7 bases, with 9 bases left in between. Germline V gene data show CDR1 as SGHDT and CDR2 as YYEEEE. DNA of the CDR3: TGTGCCAGCAGCTTTGAGCGTGCTGAAAAACTGTTTTTT. As protein: CASSFERAEKLFF.

This chain uses TRBV19 with TRBJ2-1; TRBD2 is a possible D gene (5 bases). Trimming pared 7 bases from V and 11 bases from J, leaving 18 bases between. The CDR3 is made up of 13 amino acids. The germline gives CDR1 LNHDA, CDR2 SQIVND (reference sequence). CDR3 loop: CASTLGSGSQQFF. In DNA form, the CDR3 reads TGTGCCAGTACCCTAGGGAGCGGCTCTCAGCAGTTCTTC.

The chain has TRBV6-1 and TRBJ1-5; unclear D gene. The germline V gene encodes CDR1 MNHNS and CDR2 SASEGT. Trimming cost V 1 base and J 1 base, with 5 bases left between them. There are 14 residues in the CDR3. The CDR3, as DNA: TGTGCCAGCAGTGAAGGGGAGAGCAATCAGCCCCAGCATTTT. Residues: CASSEGESNQPQHF.